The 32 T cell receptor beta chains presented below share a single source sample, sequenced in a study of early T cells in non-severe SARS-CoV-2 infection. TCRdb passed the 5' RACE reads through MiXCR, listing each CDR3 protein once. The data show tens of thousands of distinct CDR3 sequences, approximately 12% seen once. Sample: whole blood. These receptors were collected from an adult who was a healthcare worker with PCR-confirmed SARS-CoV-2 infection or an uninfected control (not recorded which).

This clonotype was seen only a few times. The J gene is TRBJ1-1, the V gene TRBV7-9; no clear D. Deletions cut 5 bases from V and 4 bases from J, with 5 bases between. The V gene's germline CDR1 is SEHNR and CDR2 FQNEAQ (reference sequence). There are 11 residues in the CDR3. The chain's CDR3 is CASSVITEAFF. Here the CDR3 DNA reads TGTGCCAGCAGCGTGATCACTGAAGCTTTCTTT.

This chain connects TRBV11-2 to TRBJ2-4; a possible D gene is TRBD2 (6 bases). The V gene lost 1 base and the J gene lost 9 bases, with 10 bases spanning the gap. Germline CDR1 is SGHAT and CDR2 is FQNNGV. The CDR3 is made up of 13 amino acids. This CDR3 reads CASSLGGLSIQYF. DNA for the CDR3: TGTGCCAGCAGCTTAGGCGGACTAAGCATTCAGTACTTC.

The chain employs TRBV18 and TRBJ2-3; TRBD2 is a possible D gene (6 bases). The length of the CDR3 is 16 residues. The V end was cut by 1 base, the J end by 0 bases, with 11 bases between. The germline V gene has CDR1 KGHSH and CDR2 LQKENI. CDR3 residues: CASSPRGGTSTDTQYF. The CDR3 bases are TGTGCCAGCTCACCACGTGGGGGGACTAGCACAGATACGCAGTATTTT.

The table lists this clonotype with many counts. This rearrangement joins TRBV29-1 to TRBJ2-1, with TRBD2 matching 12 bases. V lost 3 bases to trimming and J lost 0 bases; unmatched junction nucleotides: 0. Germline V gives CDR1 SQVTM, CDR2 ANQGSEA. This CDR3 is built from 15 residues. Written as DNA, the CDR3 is TGCAGCGTTGAGACTAGCGGGAGCTCCTACAATGAGCAGTTCTTC. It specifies CSVETSGSSYNEQFF.

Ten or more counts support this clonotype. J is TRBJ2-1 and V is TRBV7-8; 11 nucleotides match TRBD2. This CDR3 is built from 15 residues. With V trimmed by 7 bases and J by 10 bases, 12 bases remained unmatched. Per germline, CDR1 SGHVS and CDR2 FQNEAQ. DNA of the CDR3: TGTGCCAGCACAAAACTAGCGGGAGACCTCGGGGAGCAGTTCTTC. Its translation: CASTKLAGDLGEQFF.

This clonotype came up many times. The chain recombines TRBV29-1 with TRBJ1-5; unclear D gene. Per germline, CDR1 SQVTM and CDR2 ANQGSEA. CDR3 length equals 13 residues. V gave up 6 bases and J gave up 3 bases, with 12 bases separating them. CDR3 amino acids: CSVLKSPNQPQHF. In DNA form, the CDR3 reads TGCAGCGTCTTGAAGTCTCCCAATCAGCCCCAGCATTTT.

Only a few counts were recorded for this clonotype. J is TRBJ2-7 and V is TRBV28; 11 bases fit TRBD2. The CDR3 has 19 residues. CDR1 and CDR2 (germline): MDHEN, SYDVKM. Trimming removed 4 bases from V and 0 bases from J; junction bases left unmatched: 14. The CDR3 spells CASSSHVTGTSGTSYEQYF. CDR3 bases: TGTGCCAGCAGTTCGCACGTAACCGGGACTAGCGGAACCTCCTACGAGCAGTACTTC.

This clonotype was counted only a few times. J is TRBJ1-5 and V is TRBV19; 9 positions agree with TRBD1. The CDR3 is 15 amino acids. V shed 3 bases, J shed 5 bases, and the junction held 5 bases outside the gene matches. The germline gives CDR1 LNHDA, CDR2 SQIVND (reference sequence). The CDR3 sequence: CASSIGQGKDQPQHF. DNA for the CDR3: TGTGCCAGTAGTATTGGACAGGGGAAGGATCAGCCCCAGCATTTT.

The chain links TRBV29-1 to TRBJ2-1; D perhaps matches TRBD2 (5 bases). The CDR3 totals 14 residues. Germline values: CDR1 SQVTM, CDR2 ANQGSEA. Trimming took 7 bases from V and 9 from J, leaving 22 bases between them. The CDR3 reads CSGCLAVGCSEQFF. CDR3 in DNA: TGCAGCGGTTGCCTAGCAGTTGGGTGCAGTGAGCAGTTCTTC.

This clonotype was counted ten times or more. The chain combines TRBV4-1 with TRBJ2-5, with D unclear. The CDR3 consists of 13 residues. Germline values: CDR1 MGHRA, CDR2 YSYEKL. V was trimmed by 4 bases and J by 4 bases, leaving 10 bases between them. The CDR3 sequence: CASSLPAIETQYF. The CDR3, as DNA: TGCGCCAGCAGCCTCCCTGCCATAGAGACCCAGTACTTC.

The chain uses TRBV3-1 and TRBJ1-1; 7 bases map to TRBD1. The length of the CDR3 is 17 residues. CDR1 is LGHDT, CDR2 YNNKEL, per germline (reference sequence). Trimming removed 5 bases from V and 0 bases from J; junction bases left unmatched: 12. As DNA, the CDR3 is TGTGCCAGCAGCTCACAAAGGCCGGGACAGATGAACACTGAAGCTTTCTTT. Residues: CASSSQRPGQMNTEAFF.

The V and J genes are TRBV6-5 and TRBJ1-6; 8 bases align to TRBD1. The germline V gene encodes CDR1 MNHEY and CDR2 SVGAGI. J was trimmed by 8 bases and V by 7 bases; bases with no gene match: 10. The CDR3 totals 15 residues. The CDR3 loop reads CASTPGGLMDSPLHF. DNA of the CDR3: TGTGCCAGCACTCCAGGGGGCCTAATGGATTCACCCCTCCACTTT.

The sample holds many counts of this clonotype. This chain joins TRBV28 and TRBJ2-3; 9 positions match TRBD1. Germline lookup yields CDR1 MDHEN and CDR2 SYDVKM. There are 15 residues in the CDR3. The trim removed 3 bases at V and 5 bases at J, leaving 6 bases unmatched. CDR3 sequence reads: CASSLGGQGVDTQYF. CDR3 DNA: TGTGCCAGCAGTTTGGGGGGACAGGGAGTAGATACGCAGTATTTT.

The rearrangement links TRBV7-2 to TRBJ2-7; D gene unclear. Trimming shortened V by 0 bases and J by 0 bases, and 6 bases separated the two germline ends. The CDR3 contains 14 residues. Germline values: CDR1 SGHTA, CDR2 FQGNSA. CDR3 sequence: CASSLARISYEQYF. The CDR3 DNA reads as TGTGCCAGCAGCTTAGCCCGCATCTCCTACGAGCAGTACTTC.

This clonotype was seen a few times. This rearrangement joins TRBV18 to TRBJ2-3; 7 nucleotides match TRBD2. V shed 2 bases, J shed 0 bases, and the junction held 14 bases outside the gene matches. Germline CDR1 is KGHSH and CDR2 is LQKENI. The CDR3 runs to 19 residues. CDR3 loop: CASSPGIQRGRGSTDTQYF. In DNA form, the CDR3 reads TGTGCCAGCTCACCAGGTATACAGCGGGGACGGGGGAGCACAGATACGCAGTATTTT.

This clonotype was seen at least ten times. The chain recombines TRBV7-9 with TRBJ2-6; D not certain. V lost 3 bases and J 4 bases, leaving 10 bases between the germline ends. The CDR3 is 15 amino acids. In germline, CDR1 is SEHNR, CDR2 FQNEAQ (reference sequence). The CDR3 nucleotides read TGTGCCAGCAGCTTTGGGGATTCGGGGGCCAACGTCCTGACTTTC. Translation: CASSFGDSGANVLTF.

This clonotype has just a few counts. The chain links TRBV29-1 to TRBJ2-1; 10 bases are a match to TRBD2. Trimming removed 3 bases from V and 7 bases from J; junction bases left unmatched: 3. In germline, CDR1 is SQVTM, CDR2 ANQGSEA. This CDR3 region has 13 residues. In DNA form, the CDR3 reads TGCAGCGTTGATAGGACTAGCGGTAATGAGCAGTTCTTC. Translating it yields CSVDRTSGNEQFF.

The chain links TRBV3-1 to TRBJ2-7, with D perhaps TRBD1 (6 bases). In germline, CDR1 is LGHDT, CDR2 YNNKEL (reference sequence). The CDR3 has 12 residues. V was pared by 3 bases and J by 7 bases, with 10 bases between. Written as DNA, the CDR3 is TGTGCCAGCAGCCACAGGGGCTTGGAGCAGTACTTC. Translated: CASSHRGLEQYF.

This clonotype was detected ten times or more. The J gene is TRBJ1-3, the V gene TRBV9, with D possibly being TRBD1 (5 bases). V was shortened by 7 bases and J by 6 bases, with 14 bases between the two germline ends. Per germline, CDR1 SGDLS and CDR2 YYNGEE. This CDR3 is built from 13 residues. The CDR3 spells CASLDTNSNTIYF. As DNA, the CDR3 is TGTGCCAGCTTGGACACAAATTCAAACACCATATATTTT.

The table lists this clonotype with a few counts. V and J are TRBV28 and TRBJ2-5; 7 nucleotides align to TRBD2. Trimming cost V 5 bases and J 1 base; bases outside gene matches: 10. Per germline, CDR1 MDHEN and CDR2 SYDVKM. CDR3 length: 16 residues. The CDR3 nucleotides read TGTGCCAGCAGTCCAAGGGGAGCGGGGATCCAAGAGACCCAGTACTTC. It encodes CASSPRGAGIQETQYF.

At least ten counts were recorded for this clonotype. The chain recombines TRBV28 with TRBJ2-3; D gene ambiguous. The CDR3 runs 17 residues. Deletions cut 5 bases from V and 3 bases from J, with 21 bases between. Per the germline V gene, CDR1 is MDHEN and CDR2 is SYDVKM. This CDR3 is CASSIRGVGLLTDTQYF. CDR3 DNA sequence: TGTGCCAGCAGTATCCGAGGAGTGGGTCTGCTAACAGATACGCAGTATTTT.

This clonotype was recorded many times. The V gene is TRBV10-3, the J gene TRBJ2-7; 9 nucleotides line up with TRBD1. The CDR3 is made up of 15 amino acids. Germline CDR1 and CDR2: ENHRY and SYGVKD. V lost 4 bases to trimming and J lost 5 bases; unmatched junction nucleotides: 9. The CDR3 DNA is TGTGCCATCAGTGGGGACTCCGGGACAGGGAACGAGCAGTACTTC. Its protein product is CAISGDSGTGNEQYF.

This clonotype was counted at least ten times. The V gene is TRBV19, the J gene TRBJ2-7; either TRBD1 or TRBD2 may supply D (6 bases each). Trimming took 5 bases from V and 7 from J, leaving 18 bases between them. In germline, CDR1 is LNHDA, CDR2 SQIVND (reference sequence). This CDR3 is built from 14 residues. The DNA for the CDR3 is TGTGCCAGTAGTCCCCCTACGGGGGCACAAGAGCAGTACTTC. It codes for CASSPPTGAQEQYF.

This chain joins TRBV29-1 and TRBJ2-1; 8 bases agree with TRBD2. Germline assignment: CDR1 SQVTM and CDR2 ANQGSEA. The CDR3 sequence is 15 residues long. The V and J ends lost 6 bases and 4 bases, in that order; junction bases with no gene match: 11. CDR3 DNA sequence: TGCAGCGTGGACCCCGGGACTAGTCGATACAATGAGCAGTTCTTC. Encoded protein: CSVDPGTSRYNEQFF.

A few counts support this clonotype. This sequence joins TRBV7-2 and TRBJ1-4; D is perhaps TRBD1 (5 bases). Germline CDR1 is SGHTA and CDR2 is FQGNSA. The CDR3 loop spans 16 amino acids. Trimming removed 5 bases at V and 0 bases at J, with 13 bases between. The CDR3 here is CASSRGPSTTNEKLFF. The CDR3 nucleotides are TGTGCCAGCAGCCGGGGACCGTCTACAACTAATGAAAAACTGTTTTTT.

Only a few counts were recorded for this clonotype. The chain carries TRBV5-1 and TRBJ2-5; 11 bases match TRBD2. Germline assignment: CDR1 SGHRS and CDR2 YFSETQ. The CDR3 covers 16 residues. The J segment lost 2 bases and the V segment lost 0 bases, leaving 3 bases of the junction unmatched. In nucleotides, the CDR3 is TGCGCCAGCAGCTTGGCCGGGACTAGCGGACAAGAGACCCAGTACTTC. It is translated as CASSLAGTSGQETQYF.

The CDR3 reads CALTKKEGAIRAQTQYF. In DNA, the CDR3 is TGCGCGTTGACCAAAAAGGAGGGGGCTATCCGAGCACAGACCCAGTACTTC. The chain uses TRBV29-1 and TRBJ2-5; possibly TRBD1 for D (7 bases). This CDR3 contains 17 residues. From germline, CDR1 is SQVTM and CDR2 ANQGSEA.

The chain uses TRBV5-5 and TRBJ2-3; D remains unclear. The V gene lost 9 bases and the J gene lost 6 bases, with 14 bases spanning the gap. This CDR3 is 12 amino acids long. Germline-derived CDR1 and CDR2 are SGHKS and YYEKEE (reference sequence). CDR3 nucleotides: TGTGCCACCCGCCTCCAAGGGGATACGCAGTATTTT. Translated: CATRLQGDTQYF.

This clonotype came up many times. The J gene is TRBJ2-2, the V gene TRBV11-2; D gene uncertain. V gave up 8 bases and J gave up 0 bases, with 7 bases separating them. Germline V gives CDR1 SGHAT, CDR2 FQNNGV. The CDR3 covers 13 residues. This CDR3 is CASSYANTGELFF. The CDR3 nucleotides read TGTGCCAGCTCATACGCGAACACCGGGGAGCTGTTTTTT.

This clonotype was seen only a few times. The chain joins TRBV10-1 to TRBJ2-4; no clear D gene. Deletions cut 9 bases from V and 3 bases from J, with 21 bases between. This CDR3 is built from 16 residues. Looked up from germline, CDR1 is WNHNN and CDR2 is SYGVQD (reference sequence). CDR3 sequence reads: CARGQDAKWGKNIQYF. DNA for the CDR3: TGCGCCAGAGGGCAGGACGCGAAGTGGGGCAAAAACATTCAGTACTTC.

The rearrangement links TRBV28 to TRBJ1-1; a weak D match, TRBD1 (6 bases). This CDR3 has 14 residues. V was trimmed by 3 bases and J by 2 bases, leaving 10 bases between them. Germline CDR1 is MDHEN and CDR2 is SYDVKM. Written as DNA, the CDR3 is TGTGCCAGCAGTTTCACAGGGAGTAACACTGAAGCTTTCTTT. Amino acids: CASSFTGSNTEAFF.

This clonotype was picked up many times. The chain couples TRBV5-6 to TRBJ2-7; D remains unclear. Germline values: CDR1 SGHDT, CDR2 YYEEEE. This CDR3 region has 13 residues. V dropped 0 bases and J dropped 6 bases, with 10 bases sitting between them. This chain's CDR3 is CASSLGTGSEQYF. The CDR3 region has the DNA TGTGCCAGCAGCTTGGGGACCGGGTCCGAGCAGTACTTC.